These 3 T cell receptor beta chains were sequenced from one sample in a study of T cells in Graves' hyperthyroidism and ophthalmopathy. Template material for amplifying TCR beta CDR3 regions consisted of RNA transcripts. A first-round RT-PCR of the TCR CDR3 used the HTBI primer set. TCRdb called the multiplex PCR reads again in MiXCR, with one record for every CDR3 protein. Counted here are hundreds of thousands of distinct CDR3 sequences, around 21% occurring once; the ten biggest clones make up over 30%. The sequencing sample was made of blood. The origin of the receptors is a man aged 30 to 45 with Graves' ophthalmopathy.

This clonotype turned up a few times. The chain has TRBV10-1 and TRBJ2-2; D ambiguous. CDR3 length equals 14 residues. Deletions cut 4 bases from V and 7 bases from J, with 13 bases between. Germline loops: CDR1 WNHNN, CDR2 SYGVQD (reference sequence). CDR3 residues: CASSGLRAGGELFF. The CDR3 DNA reads as TGCGCCAGCAGTGGGCTTAGGGCTGGCGGGGAGCTGTTTTTT.

This clonotype was detected a few times. The V call is TRBV15, the J call TRBJ2-1; weak D call: TRBD2 (6 bases). There are 13 residues in the CDR3. Germline V lookup: CDR1 LNHNV, CDR2 YYDKDF (reference sequence). The V end was cut by 3 bases, the J end by 10 bases, with 13 bases between. Here the CDR3 reads CATSRGGFDEQFF. The CDR3 DNA reads as TGTGCCACCAGCAGGGGGGGATTTGACGAGCAGTTCTTC.

This clonotype was seen a handful of times. The chain carries TRBV5-1 and TRBJ1-1; D may be TRBD1 (5 bases). The CDR3 sequence is 13 residues long. Germline V CDR1 and CDR2: SGHRS, YFSETQ. Trimming removed 3 bases at V and 5 bases at J, with 11 bases between. CDR3 coding DNA: TGCGCCAGCAGCTCCCCCAGGGAAACTGAAGCTTTCTTT. Encoded protein: CASSSPRETEAFF.